These 28 T cell receptor beta chains were all obtained from the same sample, sequenced in a study of cytomegalovirus exposure and HLA in healthy donors. The PCR employed 60 Vbeta primers together with 13 Jbeta primers. Repertoires were generated with immunoSEQ multiplex PCR, while TCRdb's copy carries only in-frame clones and drops some. Altogether about 130,000 clones are present, 75% to 85% being singletons, with the ten largest covering about 7.4%. The sequencing input was PBMCs. The receptors were gathered from a woman between 50 and 59 years old in good health and CMV-seropositive.

V gene TRBV28 combines with J gene TRBJ1-5; D call uncertain. The CDR3 sequence is 11 residues long. Germline V lookup: CDR1 MDHEN, CDR2 SYDVKM. Trimming cost V 4 bases and J 10 bases, with 8 bases left between them. CDR3 coding DNA: TGTGCCAGCAGTTCGCAGATTCCCCAGCATTTT. Its translation is CASSSQIPQHF.

The chain combines TRBV9 with TRBJ1-2; D is possibly TRBD1 (5 bases). CDR3 length: 12 amino acids. Germline assignment: CDR1 SGDLS and CDR2 YYNGEE. Trimming took 0 bases from V and 7 from J, leaving 7 bases between them. CDR3 amino acids: CASSVAQGGYTF. In DNA form, the CDR3 reads TGTGCCAGCAGCGTAGCTCAGGGTGGCTACACCTTC.

V gene TRBV9 combines with J gene TRBJ2-5; weak D call: TRBD1 (7 bases). The length of the CDR3 is 13 residues. V was cut by 0 bases and J by 9 bases, with 12 bases left in between. Germline CDR1 is SGDLS and CDR2 is YYNGEE. The CDR3 reads CASSVDQGEAQYF. In nucleotides, the CDR3 is TGTGCCAGCAGCGTAGACCAGGGGGAGGCCCAGTACTTC.

The chain is built from TRBV27 and TRBJ2-7; tentative D call: TRBD1 (6 bases). V was trimmed by 5 bases and J by 9 bases, leaving 20 bases between them. Germline values: CDR1 MNHEY, CDR2 SMNVEV (reference sequence). This CDR3 has 14 amino acids. The CDR3 coding sequence is TGTGCCAGCAGTCCAGATATCCAGGGGTATAGGCAGTACTTC. As protein: CASSPDIQGYRQYF.

The chain recombines TRBV7-2 with TRBJ1-2; tentative D call: TRBD1 (5 bases). Germline CDR1 is SGHTA and CDR2 is FQGNSA. V lost 2 bases, J lost 1 base, and 11 bases lay in between. The CDR3 length is 15 residues. The DNA of the CDR3 is TGTGCCAGCAGCTTACAGGGCGGGGGTAACTATGGCTACACCTTC. Translating gives CASSLQGGGNYGYTF. Combining the CDR3 with reference TRBV7-2 and TRBJ1-2 gives the whole variable domain GAGVSQSPSNKVTEKGKDVELRCDPISGHTALYWYRQSLGQGLEFLIYFQGNSAPDKSGLPSDRFSAERTGGSVSTLTIQRTQQEDSAVYLCASSLQGGGNYGYTFGSGTRLTVV.

This rearrangement joins TRBV10-3 to TRBJ1-1; 7 nucleotides match TRBD1. The V segment lost 6 bases and the J segment 3 bases; nucleotides outside the gene matches: 7. The germline V gene has CDR1 ENHRY and CDR2 SYGVKD. The CDR3 has 14 residues. This CDR3 reads CAISETGVDTEAFF. The CDR3, as DNA: TGTGCCATCAGCGAAACAGGGGTTGACACTGAAGCTTTCTTT.

The rearrangement joins TRBV30 to TRBJ1-2, with a weak D call TRBD1 (6 bases). V was cut by 1 base and J by 9 bases, with 15 bases left in between. Germline assignment: CDR1 GTSNPN and CDR2 SVGIG (reference sequence). This CDR3 is built from 13 residues. The CDR3 DNA sequence: TGTGCCTGGAGTGGAGCCAGGGGTGGGCGCTACACCTTC. This sequence encodes CAWSGARGGRYTF.

CDR3 nucleotides: TGTGCCAGCAGGCGACTAGCGGGAACCTACGAGCAGTACTTC. This translates into CASRRLAGTYEQYF. The genes are TRBV2 and TRBJ2-5; TRBD2 agrees at 11 bases. The J call may be incorrect, as the DNA end agrees better with TRBJ2-7. The CDR3 is 14 residues long. From germline, CDR1 is SNHLY and CDR2 FYNNEI.

This sequence joins TRBV5-1 and TRBJ1-2; D unclear. Per the germline V gene, CDR1 is SGHRS and CDR2 is YFSETQ. CDR3 size: 12 residues. The V end was cut by 5 bases, the J end by 2 bases, with 7 bases between. The CDR3 DNA reads as TGCGCCAGCAGTCTAGACAACTATGGCTACACCTTC. As protein: CASSLDNYGYTF.

The chain combines TRBV4-3 with TRBJ1-5, with 9 bases fitting TRBD1. After removal of 7 bases from V and 5 bases from J, the junction contained 12 bases not matched to a gene. Per germline, CDR1 LGHNA and CDR2 YSLEER. The CDR3 is 16 residues long. The chain's CDR3 is CASNEKWTGEHQPQHF. CDR3 in DNA: TGCGCCAGCAACGAAAAATGGACAGGGGAACATCAGCCCCAGCATTTT.

The chain combines TRBV5-4 with TRBJ2-7, with D possibly being TRBD2 (6 bases). V was pared by 0 bases and J by 4 bases, with 14 bases between. Germline CDR1 reads SGHNT; CDR2 reads YYREEE (reference sequence). This CDR3 spans 15 amino acids. The CDR3 DNA is TGTGCCAGCAGCTTGGGTAGCGGCCCCAGGTACGAGCAGTACTTC. This gives the protein CASSLGSGPRYEQYF.

The rearrangement joins TRBV29-1 to TRBJ2-3, with 16 bases that match TRBD2. The CDR3 is 21 amino acids. V dropped 6 bases and J dropped 0; count of bases not matched to a gene: 18. Germline V gene sequence: CDR1 SQVTM, CDR2 ANQGSEA. CDR3 in amino acids: CSVGGTYAGTSGRGSTDTQYF. The CDR3 DNA follows: TGCAGCGTCGGGGGAACTTACGCCGGGACTAGCGGGAGGGGGAGCACAGATACGCAGTATTTT.

The gene calls are TRBV11-1 and TRBJ2-5; possible D gene TRBD2, 6 bases. Trimming took off 10 bases at V and 4 bases at J, with 25 bases between the two ends. The CDR3 is 16 amino acids. Germline V lookup: CDR1 SGHAT, CDR2 FQDESV (reference sequence). CDR3 sequence: CATSPRTVGRRETQYF. CDR3 bases: TGTGCCACCTCCCCAAGGACCGTAGGGAGGCGAGAGACCCAGTACTTC. The complete variable domain, with remaining parts taken from reference TRBV11-1 and TRBJ2-5, reads EAEVAQSPRYKITEKSQAVAFWCDPISGHATLYWYRQILGQGPELLVQFQDESVVDDSQLPKDRFSAERLKGVDSTLKIQPAELGDSAMYLCATSPRTVGRRETQYFGPGTRLLVL.

The chain carries TRBV18 and TRBJ2-7; perhaps TRBD1 as D (5 bases). The germline V gene has CDR1 KGHSH and CDR2 LQKENI. The CDR3 contains 14 residues. The V end lost 3 bases, the J end lost 2 bases, and 11 bases lay between the germline ends. CDR3 in amino acids: CASSPGRVTYEQYF. The DNA of the CDR3 is TGTGCCAGCTCACCGGGCAGGGTCACCTACGAGCAGTACTTC.

The chain uses TRBV28 and TRBJ1-2, with 11 bases lining up with TRBD1. Germline trimming cut 6 bases from V and 2 bases from J; bases unmatched to any gene: 2. CDR1 and CDR2 from the germline V gene are MDHEN and SYDVKM. This CDR3 has 14 amino acids. Here the CDR3 reads CASSRTGGNYGYTF. The CDR3 coding sequence is TGTGCCAGCAGCAGGACAGGGGGCAACTATGGCTACACCTTC.

This chain connects TRBV11-2 to TRBJ2-7; a weak D match, TRBD1 (6 bases). V was cut by 1 base and J by 3 bases, with 13 bases left in between. The CDR3 is 15 residues long. Looked up from germline, CDR1 is SGHAT and CDR2 is FQNNGV. The CDR3 loop is CASSLGVGALYEQYF. CDR3 in DNA: TGTGCCAGCAGCTTAGGTGTGGGGGCGCTCTACGAGCAGTACTTC.

The chain joins TRBV30 to TRBJ1-3; the match to TRBD1 covers 7 bases. The CDR3 runs to 15 residues. Germline V gene data show CDR1 as GTSNPN and CDR2 as SVGIG (reference sequence). After removal of 5 bases from V and 0 bases from J, the junction contained 7 bases not matched to a gene. The CDR3 reads CAWGVQGSSGNTIYF. Written as DNA, the CDR3 is TGTGCCTGGGGGGTACAGGGGAGCTCTGGAAACACCATATATTTT.

J is TRBJ1-1 and V is TRBV5-4, with D possibly matching TRBD1 (5 bases). The ends were cut back, 7 bases at V and 0 bases at J, with 13 bases in the middle. The CDR3 is 14 amino acids. CDR1 is SGHNT, CDR2 YYREEE, per germline (reference sequence). The CDR3 protein is CASSMGGLNTEAFF. In DNA form, the CDR3 reads TGTGCCAGCTCCATGGGGGGTTTGAACACTGAAGCTTTCTTT.

The chain couples TRBV2 to TRBJ1-1, with D possibly TRBD1 on 5 matching bases. Germline assignment: CDR1 SNHLY and CDR2 FYNNEI. The CDR3 extends over 14 amino acids. V was pared by 10 bases and J by 0 bases, with 15 bases between. The CDR3 region is CAIRVGGLNTEAFF. In DNA form, the CDR3 reads TGTGCCATTAGGGTGGGGGGATTGAACACTGAAGCTTTCTTT.

The chain carries TRBV5-1 and TRBJ2-5, with TRBD2 matching over 10 bases. Germline CDR1 is SGHRS and CDR2 is YFSETQ. This CDR3 region has 16 residues. J was trimmed by 2 bases and V by 1 base; bases with no gene match: 5. CDR3 DNA sequence: TGCGCCAGCAGCTTGCCTAGCGGGAGATGGCAAGAGACCCAGTACTTC. This codes for CASSLPSGRWQETQYF.

The rearrangement joins TRBV4-1 to TRBJ1-1, with D possibly being TRBD1 (5 bases). CDR3 length: 17 residues. V was trimmed by 4 bases and J by 1 base, leaving 19 bases between them. Germline CDR1 reads MGHRA; CDR2 reads YSYEKL. DNA for the CDR3: TGCGCCAGCAGCCCCCACGCAGGGCTGCGACCGAACACTGAAGCTTTCTTT. It yields the protein CASSPHAGLRPNTEAFF.

The rearrangement links TRBV11-3 to TRBJ2-1, with 10 bases that match TRBD2. CDR3 length: 16 residues. Per germline, CDR1 SGHNT and CDR2 YENEEA. V trimming: 3 bases; J trimming: 8 bases; junction bases outside the gene matches: 10. The CDR3 DNA sequence: TGTGCCAGCAGCTTGGGGGCGGGACTAGCGAATGATGAGCAGTTCTTC. The encoded protein is CASSLGAGLANDEQFF.

This clone was picked up a small number of times. CDR3 sequence (DNA): TGTGCCATCAGTGAGTGGAGCGGGGAGCAGTACTTC. This encodes CAISEWSGEQYF. The rearrangement uses TRBV10-3 and TRBJ2-7, with D possibly matching TRBD2 (6 bases). The CDR3 is 12 amino acids. Germline V gene data show CDR1 as ENHRY and CDR2 as SYGVKD. V was trimmed by 1 base and J by 7 bases, leaving 8 bases between them.

This clone came up a few times. J is TRBJ1-4 and V is TRBV5-1; D is possibly TRBD1 (5 bases). V lost 1 base, J lost 8 bases, and 15 bases lay in between. The CDR3 sequence is 15 residues long. The germline gives CDR1 SGHRS, CDR2 YFSETQ. The CDR3 here is CASSLLGTRGEKLFF. Written as DNA, the CDR3 is TGCGCCAGCAGCTTGCTCGGGACTCGGGGGGAAAAACTGTTTTTT.

Note on this clone: Relative to the germline gene, one junction end is altered; a read error may explain this. V gene TRBV5-1 combines with J gene TRBJ1-2, with 10 nucleotides matching TRBD1. The CDR3 sequence is 15 residues long. Germline V CDR1 and CDR2: SGHRS, YFSETQ. CDR3 loop: CASSSADRGGYVYTF. In DNA form, the CDR3 reads TGCGCCAGCAGCTCCGCGGACAGGGGGGGCTATGTCTACACCTTC.

The V call is TRBV2, the J call TRBJ2-5, with TRBD2 as a possible D gene (5 bases). Per germline, CDR1 SNHLY and CDR2 FYNNEI. The CDR3 spans 14 residues. The V gene lost 8 bases and the J gene lost 3 bases, with 16 bases spanning the gap. The CDR3 DNA sequence: TGTGCCAGCGGTAGGGAGATGGGCGAAGAGACCCAGTACTTC. Translating it yields CASGREMGEETQYF.

The gene calls are TRBV30 and TRBJ2-7; D gene uncertain. There are 11 residues in the CDR3. Trimming removed 1 base at V and 4 bases at J, with 5 bases between. The germline V gene has CDR1 GTSNPN and CDR2 SVGIG (reference sequence). CDR3 residues: CAWSARYEQYF. CDR3 DNA sequence: TGTGCCTGGAGTGCCAGATACGAGCAGTACTTC. Full variable domain (missing parts from reference TRBV30 and TRBJ2-7): SQTIHQWPATLVQPVGSPLSLECTVEGTSNPNLYWYRQAAGRGLQLLFYSVGIGQISSEVPQNLSASRPQDRQFILSSKKLLLSDSGFYLCAWSARYEQYFGPGTRLTVT.

The CDR3 sequence is CASSPRGLEFNEQFF. CDR3 nucleotide sequence: TGCGCCAGCAGCCCCAGGGGACTAGAGTTTAATGAGCAGTTCTTC. The chain couples TRBV5-1 to TRBJ2-1, with 8 bases fitting TRBD2. V lost 4 bases to trimming and J lost 7 bases; unmatched junction nucleotides: 10. The length of the CDR3 is 15 residues. Looked up from germline, CDR1 is SGHRS and CDR2 is YFSETQ.